The 25 T cell receptor beta chains in this list originate from one sample, sequenced in a study of blood T cell repertoires in COVID-19. Method: immunoSEQ multiplex PCR; TCRdb's copy keeps in-frame clones and lacks some. The sample has approximately 330,000 clones, about 86% seen once. Sequencing used PBMCs or T cells enriched from blood (not recorded which). The receptors originated from a woman between 40 and 55 years old with acute COVID-19.

In its sample, this clone was seen a few times. This chain links TRBV4-2 with TRBJ2-7; D is ambiguous. The germline V gene has CDR1 LGHNA and CDR2 YNFKEQ. V was cut by 0 bases and J by 7 bases, with 13 bases left in between. There are 14 residues in the CDR3. The CDR3 nucleotides read TGTGCCAGCAGCCAAGAGGGTTTGGTCGGGGAGCAGTACTTC. Translated: CASSQEGLVGEQYF.

This chain uses TRBV19 with TRBJ2-7; TRBD2 agrees at 10 bases. This CDR3 spans 15 amino acids. With 4 bases clipped from V and 4 bases from J, the junction kept 7 bases outside the gene matches. Germline loops: CDR1 LNHDA, CDR2 SQIVND (reference sequence). CDR3 in DNA: TGTGCCAGTAGTACCGAGCGGGAGGGCCCGTACGAGCAGTACTTC. Translating gives CASSTEREGPYEQYF.

The V gene is TRBV21-1, the J gene TRBJ2-7; the table calls TRBD1, which could not be checked here. TRBV21-1 corresponds to a pseudogene. CDR3 length: 20 amino acids. CDR3 DNA sequence: TGTGCCAGCAGCACACACCGGCCCATCAGACAGGGGGCTATTTCCTACGAGCAGTACTTC. Its protein product is CASSTHRPIRQGAISYEQYF.

This chain connects TRBV4-3 to TRBJ2-1, with 10 positions matching TRBD1. From germline, CDR1 is LGHNA and CDR2 YSLEER. The CDR3 runs 21 residues. V lost 4 bases and J lost 7; bases outside the gene matches: 25. The CDR3 loop reads CASSRQRGGGVWDRGWNEQFF. DNA for the CDR3: TGCGCCAGCAGCCGCCAAAGAGGAGGGGGTGTATGGGACAGGGGTTGGAATGAGCAGTTCTTC.

The V and J genes are TRBV21-1 and TRBJ1-6; TRBD1 is taken as the D call from the table, unchecked against the DNA. TRBV21-1 is flagged as a pseudogene. The CDR3 consists of 15 residues. The CDR3 DNA is TGTGCCAGCAGGCCGACAGGGGCGCGAAATTCACCCCTCCACTTT. This encodes CASRPTGARNSPLHF.

V usage is TRBV7-2 and J usage is TRBJ2-4; 8 bases align to TRBD1. Germline trimming cut 3 bases from V and 7 bases from J; bases unmatched to any gene: 2. Germline CDR1 reads SGHTA; CDR2 reads FQGNSA. The CDR3 covers 13 residues. CDR3 sequence: CASSLDRVNIQYF. DNA for the CDR3: TGTGCCAGCAGCTTGGACAGGGTTAACATTCAGTACTTC.

This clone has only a few counts. The chain carries TRBV27 and TRBJ1-2, with D maybe TRBD1 (6 bases). The CDR3 has 14 residues. CDR1 is MNHEY, CDR2 SMNVEV, per germline (reference sequence). Between the trimmed V and J ends, which lost 0 bases and 7 bases, there was a span of 12 bases. CDR3 in amino acids: CASSLSGGGGGYTF. Here the CDR3 DNA reads TGTGCCAGCAGTTTATCTGGGGGCGGGGGTGGCTACACCTTC.

This clone was counted a single time. The chain is built from TRBV5-4 and TRBJ2-1; TRBD2 matches at 9 bases. Trimming took 5 bases from V and 3 from J; bases not matched to a gene: 3. The CDR3 runs 14 residues. The germline V gene has CDR1 SGHNT and CDR2 YYREEE (reference sequence). This chain's CDR3 is CASSPREGYNEQFF. The CDR3 coding sequence is TGTGCCAGCAGTCCGCGGGAGGGCTACAATGAGCAGTTCTTC. The complete variable domain, with remaining parts taken from reference TRBV5-4 and TRBJ2-1, reads ETGVTQSPTHLIKTRGQQVTLRCSSQSGHNTVSWYQQALGQGPQFIFQYYREEENGRGNFPPRFSGLQFPNYSSELNVNALELDDSALYLCASSPREGYNEQFFGPGTRLTVL.

The rearrangement links TRBV4-3 to TRBJ1-4; 8 bases line up with TRBD1. V lost 0 bases and J lost 5; bases outside the gene matches: 5. The length of the CDR3 is 16 residues. Germline lookup yields CDR1 LGHNA and CDR2 YSLEER. This CDR3 is CASSQDPTGDNEKLFF. CDR3 bases: TGCGCCAGCAGCCAAGATCCGACAGGGGACAATGAAAAACTGTTTTTT.

This chain links TRBV19 with TRBJ2-1; TRBD1 matches 7 bases. There are 14 residues in the CDR3. V was clipped by 3 bases and J by 4 bases; unmatched bases: 3. CDR1 LNHDA and CDR2 SQIVND come from the germline V gene (reference sequence). CDR3 DNA: TGTGCCAGTAGTATTACAGGGGCTTACAATGAGCAGTTCTTC. This translates into CASSITGAYNEQFF. The full variable domain, in which reference TRBV19 and TRBJ2-1 provide the parts outside the CDR3, is DGGITQSPKYLFRKEGQNVTLSCEQNLNHDAMYWYRQDPGQGLRLIYYSQIVNDFQKGDIAEGYSVSREKKESFPLTVTSAQKNPTAFYLCASSITGAYNEQFFGPGTRLTVL.

This chain joins TRBV7-2 and TRBJ2-2; the D gene is possibly TRBD1 (6 bases). The CDR3 has 15 residues. The germline V gene encodes CDR1 SGHTA and CDR2 FQGNSA. Trimming took off 4 bases at V and 6 bases at J, with 15 bases between the two ends. CDR3 region: CASSWTAVGSGELFF. CDR3 nucleotides: TGTGCCAGCAGCTGGACAGCGGTCGGGTCCGGGGAGCTGTTTTTT.

CDR3 residues: CASRAGRGSYYGYTF. CDR3 sequence (DNA): TGCGCCAGCCGTGCGGGCAGGGGATCGTACTATGGCTACACCTTC. The rearrangement joins TRBV5-1 to TRBJ1-2, with D perhaps TRBD1 (6 bases). Germline V gives CDR1 SGHRS, CDR2 YFSETQ. The CDR3 length is 15 residues. V was trimmed by 7 bases and J by 3 bases, leaving 19 bases between them.

The J gene is TRBJ1-4, the V gene TRBV6-5; 11 nucleotides agree with TRBD1. Germline trimming cut 2 bases from V and 7 bases from J; bases unmatched to any gene: 3. The CDR3 is 15 amino acids. Germline CDR1 and CDR2: MNHEY and SVGAGI. The CDR3 nucleotides read TGTGCCAGCAGTTACGGGGACAGGGGGGTTGAAAAACTGTTTTTT. Its translation: CASSYGDRGVEKLFF.

The rearrangement joins TRBV6-5 to TRBJ2-3; 12 bases are a match to TRBD1. The junction had 4 bases not matched to a gene; V was cut back by 5 bases and J by 4 bases. From germline, CDR1 is MNHEY and CDR2 SVGAGI. This CDR3 is 15 amino acids long. CDR3 nucleotide sequence: TGTGCCAGCAGTACCGGGACAGGGGGCCCAGATACGCAGTATTTT. Translated, it gives CASSTGTGGPDTQYF.

The gene calls are TRBV6-5 and TRBJ1-3; tentative D call: TRBD1 (5 bases). CDR1 and CDR2 from the germline V gene are MNHEY and SVGAGI. CDR3 length equals 15 residues. With 2 bases removed from V and 0 bases from J, the gap between germline ends came to 8 bases. The CDR3 DNA follows: TGTGCCAGCAGTTACGGAGGGGACTCTGGAAACACCATATATTTT. It is translated as CASSYGGDSGNTIYF.

The rearrangement joins TRBV7-3 to TRBJ2-3; 15 bases agree with TRBD2. CDR1 SGHTA and CDR2 FQGTGA come from the germline V gene. This CDR3 contains 17 residues. The V gene end was trimmed by 5 bases and the J gene end by 3 bases; junction bases not matched to a gene: 6. CDR3 residues: CASSRTSGGARTDTQYF. Written as DNA, the CDR3 is TGTGCCAGCAGCCGGACTAGCGGGGGGGCCCGTACAGATACGCAGTATTTT.

This chain uses TRBV7-8 with TRBJ2-2, with 7 bases that match TRBD1. There are 13 residues in the CDR3. CDR1 and CDR2 (germline): SGHVS, FQNEAQ. V was pared by 4 bases and J by 4 bases, with 0 bases of the junction left unmatched. For the CDR3, the DNA is TGTGCCAGCAGCTCAGGGGGCACCGGGGAGCTGTTTTTT. Protein sequence: CASSSGGTGELFF. The whole variable domain, remainder taken from reference TRBV7-8 and TRBJ2-2, is GAGVSQSPRYKVAKRGQDVALRCDPISGHVSLFWYQQALGQGPEFLTYFQNEAQLDKSGLPSDRFFAERPEGSVSTLKIQRTQQEDSAVYLCASSSGGTGELFFGEGSRLTVL.

The chain uses TRBV4-1 and TRBJ1-3; D call uncertain. The CDR3 runs to 17 residues. Germline lookup yields CDR1 MGHRA and CDR2 YSYEKL. V lost 0 bases, J lost 0 bases, and 12 bases lay in between. The CDR3 spells CASSQDPGISSGNTIYF. The CDR3 bases are TGCGCCAGCAGCCAAGATCCGGGGATAAGCTCTGGAAACACCATATATTTT.

The V gene is TRBV5-4, the J gene TRBJ1-3, with D maybe TRBD1 (5 bases). The germline CDR1 and CDR2 sequences are SGHNT and YYREEE (reference sequence). The germline V and J ends were trimmed by 4 bases and 0 bases, with 8 bases remaining between them. This CDR3 spans 14 amino acids. The CDR3 region has the DNA TGTGCCAGCAGCCCTGACAGCTCTGGAAACACCATATATTTT. Residues: CASSPDSSGNTIYF.

The J gene is TRBJ2-2, the V gene TRBV5-4; possibly TRBD2 for D (5 bases). V was clipped by 0 bases and J by 0 bases, with 12 bases between them. CDR3 length: 17 amino acids. The V gene's germline CDR1 is SGHNT and CDR2 YYREEE (reference sequence). The CDR3 region is CASSLDLASANTGELFF. The CDR3 bases are TGTGCCAGCAGCTTGGATCTAGCATCGGCGAACACCGGGGAGCTGTTTTTT.

This chain connects TRBV13 to TRBJ1-4; D is unclear. Germline V gene lookup returns CDR1 PRHDT and CDR2 FYEKMQ (reference sequence). This CDR3 contains 19 residues. The V end was cut by 3 bases, the J end by 0 bases, with 20 bases between. DNA for the CDR3: TGTGCCAGCAGCTTTAGTGGGCTCCGGAGGGTTACAACTAATGAAAAACTGTTTTTT. Translating gives CASSFSGLRRVTTNEKLFF.

The chain uses TRBV15 and TRBJ2-1; 10 bases line up with TRBD1. Germline lookup yields CDR1 LNHNV and CDR2 YYDKDF (reference sequence). The V and J ends lost 0 bases and 3 bases, in that order; junction bases with no gene match: 8. This CDR3 is 18 amino acids long. The CDR3 nucleotides are TGTGCCACCAGCAGAGACTTGGACAGGGGGAAGTACTACAATGAGCAGTTCTTC. It specifies CATSRDLDRGKYYNEQFF.

The chain is built from TRBV6-4 and TRBJ1-2; TRBD1 might be the D (6 bases). Germline CDR1 is MRHNA and CDR2 is SNTAGT. Trimming shortened V by 5 bases and J by 6 bases, and 16 bases separated the two germline ends. The CDR3 is 14 amino acids. The CDR3 loop reads CASSLTGSGNGYTF. For the CDR3, the DNA is TGTGCCAGCAGTCTTACAGGGTCGGGGAATGGCTACACCTTC.

The J gene is TRBJ2-7, the V gene TRBV6-1; maybe TRBD2 (5 bases). CDR1 is MNHNS, CDR2 SASEGT, per germline. The CDR3 covers 16 residues. The V and J ends lost 2 bases and 2 bases respectively, with 16 bases between them. The CDR3 loop is CASSESRGSMTYEQYF. The CDR3 bases are TGTGCCAGCAGTGAAAGTCGTGGGAGTATGACCTACGAGCAGTACTTC.

The chain has TRBV5-1 and TRBJ2-6, with D perhaps matching TRBD1 (6 bases). V lost 8 bases to trimming and J lost 3 bases, with 15 bases between them. The CDR3 covers 15 residues. The germline CDR1 and CDR2 sequences are SGHRS and YFSETQ. The CDR3 DNA follows: TGCGCCAGTCGCCCTACAGGGCATGGGGCCAACGTCCTGACTTTC. Protein product: CASRPTGHGANVLTF.